This T cell receptor beta chain was sequenced in a study of control samples from healthy donors and cancer patients. The germline CDR1 and CDR2 sequences are LNHDA and SQIVND (reference sequence). This CDR3 is 14 amino acids long. J was trimmed by 6 bases and V by 2 bases; bases with no gene match: 6. Generated by immunoSEQ multiplex PCR, the TCRdb table keeps only in-frame clones and is missing some. Of approximately 150,000 clones in the sample, about 86% are singletons; the top ten hold 1.7%. The chain links TRBV19 to TRBJ2-7, with 8 bases lining up with TRBD2. The TCR sequence derives from a man aged 18 to 30 in good health. Input material: blood. The CDR3 sequence is CASSINSAGGEQYF. The CDR3 coding sequence is TGTGCCAGTAGTATAAATTCCGCGGGAGGCGAGCAGTACTTC.